The present entry profiles one T cell receptor beta chain with its context. Its antigen is still unknown. One junction end disagrees with the germline gene, perhaps due to a read error. TCRdb ran MiXCR on the RT-PCR reads and lists one entry per CDR3 protein. In the table there are fewer than 650,000 distinct CDR3 sequences, over 10% of which are singletons. The data originate from a study of response to subunit inactivated influenza vaccine. The germline gives CDR1 MNHEY, CDR2 SVGAGI. CDR3 length: 13 amino acids. Study outcomes and limitations: It was the authors' suggestion that each seasonal influenza vaccination recruits few new T cells.

The TCR comes from a man aged 50 to 59 who received an inactivated influenza vaccine. The sequences come from PBMCs from blood, collected more than 35 days after vaccination. The chain employs TRBV6-5 and TRBJ2-5, with no clear D. The DNA for the CDR3 is TGTGCCACCAGTTCTACCAAGGGTTCGACCCAGTACTTC. This translates into CATSSTKGSTQYF.